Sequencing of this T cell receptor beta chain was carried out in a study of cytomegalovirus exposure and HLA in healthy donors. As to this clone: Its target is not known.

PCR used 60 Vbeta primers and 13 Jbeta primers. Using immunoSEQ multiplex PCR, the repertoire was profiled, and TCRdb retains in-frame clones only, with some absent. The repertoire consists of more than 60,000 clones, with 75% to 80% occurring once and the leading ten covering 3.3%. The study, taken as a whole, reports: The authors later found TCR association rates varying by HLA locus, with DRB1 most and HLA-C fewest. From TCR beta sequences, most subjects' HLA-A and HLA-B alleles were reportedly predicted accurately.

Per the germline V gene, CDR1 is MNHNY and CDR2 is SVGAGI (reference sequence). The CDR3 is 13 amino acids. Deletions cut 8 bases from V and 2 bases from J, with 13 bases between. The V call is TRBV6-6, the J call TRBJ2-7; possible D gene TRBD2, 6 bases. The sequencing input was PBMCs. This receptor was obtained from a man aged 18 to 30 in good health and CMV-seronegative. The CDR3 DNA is TGTGCCAGCTCCGGGACTGCAGCCTACGAGCAGTACTTC. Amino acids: CASSGTAAYEQYF.